Shown below are 9 T cell receptor beta chains from a single sample sequenced in a study of T cell responses to AZD1222 COVID-19 vaccine. The protocol was immunoSEQ multiplex PCR, while the TCRdb copy is restricted to in-frame clones and leaves out a portion. There are around 180,000 clones in the sample; roughly nine tenths occur only once, and 2.5% to 3% lies in the top ten. Sequencing was performed on peripheral blood, taken on day 0 of AZD1222 vaccination. The receptors derive from an adult in good health.

The rearrangement joins TRBV4-3 to TRBJ2-1, with D possibly matching TRBD1 (5 bases). The CDR3 consists of 16 residues. Trimming cost V 1 base and J 6 bases, with 16 bases left between them. Germline V gene lookup returns CDR1 LGHNA and CDR2 YSLEER. The CDR3 nucleotides read TGCGCCAGCAGCCAAGCTTTGGATGCAGGGCCCAATGAGCAGTTCTTC. Protein sequence: CASSQALDAGPNEQFF.

This chain joins TRBV30 and TRBJ1-3; the D is unclear. CDR3 size: 13 residues. V lost 1 base, J lost 0 bases, and 4 bases lay in between. Germline V gives CDR1 GTSNPN, CDR2 SVGIG (reference sequence). In DNA, the CDR3 is TGTGCCTGGAGTGGGTCCTCTGGAAACACCATATATTTT. Its translation is CAWSGSSGNTIYF.

The chain combines TRBV7-9 with TRBJ1-2; weak D call: TRBD1 (5 bases). There are 14 residues in the CDR3. CDR1 is SEHNR, CDR2 FQNEAQ, per germline (reference sequence). V was shortened by 5 bases and J by 4 bases, with 14 bases between the two germline ends. CDR3 sequence (DNA): TGTGCCAGCAGCCGGGACCTACTGTTCTATGGCTACACCTTC. This codes for CASSRDLLFYGYTF.

V usage is TRBV7-2 and J usage is TRBJ1-3, with D unresolved. The CDR3 consists of 15 residues. The ends were cut back, 5 bases at V and 0 bases at J, with 11 bases in the middle. The germline V gene has CDR1 SGHTA and CDR2 FQGNSA. The CDR3 region is CASSLQANSGNTIYF. In DNA form, the CDR3 reads TGTGCCAGCAGCCTACAAGCGAACTCTGGAAACACCATATATTTT.

This chain links TRBV6-2 or TRBV6-3 with TRBJ1-1; D ambiguous. The CDR3 runs 14 residues. The germline CDR1 and CDR2 sequences are MNHEY and SVGEGT. Trimming took 2 bases from V and 4 from J, leaving 11 bases between them. The CDR3 region is CASSYTGISTEAFF. DNA for the CDR3: TGTGCCAGCAGTTACACGGGTATTAGCACTGAAGCTTTCTTT.

This chain links TRBV6-5 with TRBJ2-3; 9 positions agree with TRBD1. V lost 8 bases, J lost 5 bases, and 8 bases stayed unmatched. In germline, CDR1 is MNHEY, CDR2 SVGAGI. The CDR3 is 14 amino acids. This CDR3 is CASQRRQGEDTQYF. The CDR3 DNA follows: TGTGCCAGCCAACGCCGACAGGGGGAAGATACGCAGTATTTT.

This rearrangement joins TRBV9 to TRBJ1-1; 7 bases agree with TRBD1. The germline CDR1 and CDR2 sequences are SGDLS and YYNGEE. The V and J ends lost 4 bases and 3 bases, in that order; junction bases with no gene match: 9. The CDR3 loop spans 15 amino acids. DNA for the CDR3: TGTGCCAGCAGCTTCCAGGGGGGTCTGGACACTGAAGCTTTCTTT. Translation: CASSFQGGLDTEAFF.

The rearrangement links TRBV10-3 to TRBJ1-3; TRBD1 aligns across 8 bases. The CDR3 is 14 residues long. After removal of 7 bases from V and 3 bases from J, the junction contained 5 bases not matched to a gene. CDR1 and CDR2 from the germline V gene are ENHRY and SYGVKD. In DNA, the CDR3 is TGTGCCATCAATCAGGACAGGGATGGAAACACCATATATTTT. It codes for CAINQDRDGNTIYF.

This clone was seen a handful of times. The V gene is TRBV11-2, the J gene TRBJ1-1; the D is unclear. The germline CDR1 and CDR2 sequences are SGHAT and FQNNGV. The length of the CDR3 is 15 residues. Deletions cut 2 bases from V and 0 bases from J, with 10 bases between. In DNA form, the CDR3 reads TGTGCCAGCAGCTTAAGATCAGGCTTGAACACTGAAGCTTTCTTT. Encoded protein: CASSLRSGLNTEAFF.